The 27 T cell receptor beta chains given below trace back to one sample, sequenced in a study of T cells generated in artificial thymic organoids. Artificial thymic organoids aggregated human hematopoietic stem and progenitor cells with human DLL1-expressing MS5 murine stromal cells. The seeding cells were CD34+CD3- hematopoietic stem and progenitor cells purified by FACS to remove T cells. Separate semi-nested PCRs amplified TCRalpha and TCRbeta libraries using constant-region reverse primers in TRAC or TRBC. TCRdb recomputed calls from the 5' RACE reads with MiXCR, one row per CDR3 protein. In the table there are around 5,600 distinct CDR3 sequences, 20% to 25% of which are singletons. No antigens are known for them. Material for sequencing was naive CD8+ T cells grown in artificial thymic organoids from cord blood stem and progenitor cells. Subset reported: CD3+TCRalphabeta+CD8SP T cells; for blood, CD45RO-CCR7+ naive CD8+ T cells. These receptors were taken from a human donor who gave cord blood stem cells for thymic organoid culture, a cardiac surgery patient who gave postnatal thymus, or a blood donor (not recorded which).

This clonotype is termed medium-sized (0.01 to 0.1%). The V gene is TRBV4-2, the J gene TRBJ1-5; D is undetermined. The CDR3 extends over 14 amino acids. The germline CDR1 and CDR2 sequences are LGHNA and YNFKEQ. The V and J ends lost 1 base and 4 bases respectively, with 8 bases between them. CDR3 coding DNA: TGTGCCAGCAGCCAAGGCTTTGAGAATCAGCCCCAGCATTTT. Its translation is CASSQGFENQPQHF.

By sample fraction, this clonotype is medium-sized. This sequence joins TRBV4-3 and TRBJ2-4; 7 nucleotides align to TRBD2. Germline V gives CDR1 LGHNA, CDR2 YSLEER. J gave up 2 bases and V 4 bases, and 2 bases lay outside the gene matches. The CDR3 has 14 amino acids. The CDR3 spells CASSPGGSKNIQYF. CDR3 bases: TGCGCCAGCAGCCCCGGGGGGTCCAAAAACATTCAGTACTTC.

In this sample, this clonotype turned up a few times. This chain joins TRBV2 and TRBJ1-6; D is uncertain. CDR3 length: 15 amino acids. Trimming left V 3 bases short and J 13 bases short, with 19 bases between. Germline assignment: CDR1 SNHLY and CDR2 FYNNEI. CDR3 region: CASSDQTYFYQPLHF. Here the CDR3 DNA reads TGTGCCAGCAGTGACCAGACATATTTTTATCAGCCCCTCCACTTT.

By share, this clonotype counts as medium-sized. The chain links TRBV6-6 to TRBJ1-2; no reliable D call. The germline gives CDR1 MNHNY, CDR2 SVGAGI (reference sequence). The CDR3 has 12 amino acids. Trimming removed 6 bases from V and 0 bases from J, with 5 bases in between. CDR3 amino acids: CASRPPNYGYTF. Written as DNA, the CDR3 is TGTGCCAGCAGGCCCCCTAACTATGGCTACACCTTC.

By frequency in the sample, this clonotype is medium-sized. The V and J genes are TRBV5-6 and TRBJ2-7; D might be TRBD1 (6 bases). V lost 2 bases and J lost 2, with 14 bases in between. The CDR3 has 15 residues. CDR1 and CDR2 (germline): SGHDT, YYEEEE. In DNA form, the CDR3 reads TGTGCCAGCAGCTTCAAACCGGGACACCCCTACGAGCAGTACTTC. This gives the protein CASSFKPGHPYEQYF.

On this clonotype itself: This may stem from a read error, because a much larger clone lies one nucleotide away. The rearrangement uses TRBV12-3 or TRBV12-4 and TRBJ2-5, with a weak D call TRBD1 (5 bases). V gave up 8 bases and J gave up 6 bases, with 19 bases separating them. CDR3 size: 14 residues. The CDR3 region has the DNA TGTGCCAGCGCCTCAGGGCGGCGGTCTAAGACCCAGTACTTC. Translation gives CASASGRRSKTQYF.

This clonotype is judged medium-sized. The V gene is TRBV5-1, the J gene TRBJ1-5, with D perhaps TRBD1 (6 bases). V was cut by 4 bases and J by 3 bases, with 14 bases left in between. The CDR3 consists of 15 residues. Germline V CDR1 and CDR2: SGHRS, YFSETQ. CDR3 sequence: CASSETGTPNQPQHF. The CDR3 DNA follows: TGCGCCAGCAGCGAAACCGGGACACCCAATCAGCCCCAGCATTTT.

Of note for this clonotype: In this CDR3 the conserved last residue, phenylalanine or tryptophan, is missing, so a read error is likely. This chain uses TRBV7-8 with TRBJ1-2, with D perhaps matching TRBD1 (5 bases). This CDR3 contains 14 residues. V shed 3 bases and J shed 4 bases, with 12 bases lying between them. Germline V gives CDR1 SGHVS, CDR2 FQNEAQ. The DNA for the CDR3 is TGTGCCAGCAGCTTCAGGGTCCGGGGCTATGGCTACACCCTC. Translating gives CASSFRVRGYGYTL.

By share of the sample, this clonotype is medium-sized. The chain employs TRBV7-2 and TRBJ2-3; D is perhaps TRBD2 (7 bases). The CDR3 totals 15 residues. With 3 bases removed from V and 4 bases from J, the gap between germline ends came to 14 bases. Germline CDR1 and CDR2: SGHTA and FQGNSA. As DNA, the CDR3 is TGTGCCAGCAGCTTCGGCGGGGGCTGCGCAGATACGCAGTATTTT. This translates into CASSFGGGCADTQYF.

The chain couples TRBV27 to TRBJ1-1; TRBD1 might be the D (5 bases). The germline V gene has CDR1 MNHEY and CDR2 SMNVEV (reference sequence). The CDR3 is made up of 15 amino acids. Trimming stripped 6 bases from V and 6 bases from J, with 20 bases between. CDR3 coding DNA: TGTGCCAGCAGCGTTTACTGCCGCCGGGGCGCTGAAGCTTTCTTT. Amino acid sequence: CASSVYCRRGAEAFF.

On this clonotype: A much larger clone differs from this one at a single base, so this may be a read error. The V and J genes are TRBV6-2 or TRBV6-3 and TRBJ2-1, with TRBD1 matching over 8 bases. The germline gives CDR1 MNHEY, CDR2 SVGEGT. The CDR3 totals 17 residues. With 0 bases clipped from V and 10 bases from J, the junction kept 14 bases outside the gene matches. The CDR3 nucleotides are TGTGCCAGCAGTTACTCGGACAGGGTCTTCAGCTCCTACGAGCAGTTCTTC. It encodes CASSYSDRVFSSYEQFF.

This clonotype showed up just a few times. The chain joins TRBV7-4 to TRBJ2-3, with TRBD2 matching 12 bases. With V trimmed by 6 bases and J by 6 bases, 10 bases remained unmatched. CDR1 and CDR2 from the germline V gene are SGHVT and SQSDAQ. This CDR3 is 16 amino acids long. Here the CDR3 reads CASSSLTSGGPDTQYF. The CDR3 region has the DNA TGTGCCAGCAGTTCCTTGACTAGCGGGGGCCCGGATACGCAGTATTTT.

Turning to this clonotype: This could be a read error, since a much larger clone is one nucleotide away. V gene TRBV6-5 combines with J gene TRBJ1-5, with D perhaps TRBD1 (5 bases). The CDR3 runs to 16 residues. The germline V gene has CDR1 MNHEY and CDR2 SVGAGI. The CDR3: CASSSLGGIGNQSQHF. CDR3 nucleotide sequence: TGTGCCAGCAGTTCTCTGGGGGGGATAGGCAATCAGTCCCAGCATTTT.

By its share, this clonotype is medium-sized. V gene TRBV12-3 or TRBV12-4 combines with J gene TRBJ2-2; no definite D call. Trimming removed 3 bases from V and 6 bases from J, with 11 bases in between. This CDR3 region has 14 residues. In DNA form, the CDR3 reads TGTGCCAGCAGTTTTAACCCCAGAGCCGGGGAGCTGTTTTTT. This codes for CASSFNPRAGELFF.

This clonotype was observed a handful of times. V gene TRBV4-3 combines with J gene TRBJ2-3; unclear D gene. V lost 0 bases to trimming and J lost 2 bases, with 21 bases between them. The CDR3 runs 19 residues. Germline CDR1 LGHNA, CDR2 YSLEER. Here the CDR3 DNA reads TGCGCCAGCAGCCAAGATGGCCCTCTCGCTAGTCACTCCACAGATACGCAGTATTTT. This translates into CASSQDGPLASHSTDTQYF.

This clonotype is labeled as medium-sized. The genes are TRBV12-3 or TRBV12-4 and TRBJ2-2; a possible D gene is TRBD1 (5 bases). This CDR3 region has 13 residues. The V end lost 4 bases, the J end lost 5 bases, and 8 bases lay between the germline ends. CDR3 bases: TGTGCCAGCAGTTCCAGGGTTACCGGGGAGCTGTTTTTT. This gives the protein CASSSRVTGELFF.

By sample share, this clonotype is medium-sized (0.01 to 0.1%). The chain has TRBV18 and TRBJ2-5; D is perhaps TRBD2 (6 bases). CDR1 KGHSH and CDR2 LQKENI come from the germline V gene. Trimming left V 3 bases short and J 5 bases short, with 7 bases between. The CDR3 length is 12 residues. CDR3 sequence: CASSPGRETQYF. CDR3 sequence (DNA): TGTGCCAGCTCACCGGGGAGGGAGACCCAGTACTTC.

Concerning this clonotype: A much more abundant neighbour one base away suggests this may be a read error. CDR3 residues: CASSITGCGANVLAF. CDR3 sequence (DNA): TGTGCCAGTAGTATAACGGGGTGCGGGGCCAACGTCCTGGCTTTC. This sequence joins TRBV19 and TRBJ2-6; D possibly corresponds to TRBD2 (6 bases). The CDR3 covers 15 residues. Germline CDR1 reads LNHDA; CDR2 reads SQIVND (reference sequence).

In its sample, this clonotype ranks as medium-sized. The chain joins TRBV11-2 to TRBJ2-2; D is uncertain. The CDR3 length is 18 residues. The germline CDR1 and CDR2 sequences are SGHAT and FQNNGV. Trimming shortened V by 5 bases and J by 1 base, and 20 bases separated the two germline ends. For the CDR3, the DNA is TGTGCCAGCAGCCTACTTCGGAGCTGCGACAAGAACACCGGGGAGCTGTTTTTT. Protein: CASSLLRSCDKNTGELFF.

V usage is TRBV29-1 and J usage is TRBJ1-6; the match to TRBD1 covers 9 bases. The CDR3 runs 14 residues. Germline V CDR1 and CDR2: SQVTM, ANQGSEA. V trimming: 6 bases; J trimming: 6 bases; junction bases outside the gene matches: 6. The DNA for the CDR3 is TGCAGCGTCGTTACAGGGGGCCTTAATTCACCCCTCCACTTT. Translation: CSVVTGGLNSPLHF.

This clonotype occurred many times. The rearrangement links TRBV6-2 or TRBV6-3 to TRBJ2-7; 11 bases are shared with TRBD2. Germline V gene sequence: CDR1 MNHEY, CDR2 SVGEGT. The CDR3 is 15 amino acids. V was pared by 6 bases and J by 3 bases, with 7 bases of the junction left unmatched. The CDR3: CASSSDTSGSYEQYF. CDR3 bases: TGTGCCAGCAGCTCCGATACTAGCGGGAGCTACGAGCAGTACTTC.

This clonotype ranks as medium-sized. The rearrangement links TRBV7-3 to TRBJ2-2; no definite D call. Germline CDR1 is SGHTA and CDR2 is FQGTGA. The CDR3 loop spans 14 amino acids. V lost 4 bases and J 4 bases, leaving 10 bases between the germline ends. CDR3 region: CASSSPDVTGELFF. DNA of the CDR3: TGTGCCAGCAGCTCCCCGGACGTCACCGGGGAGCTGTTTTTT. Complete variable domain (other parts from reference TRBV7-3 and TRBJ2-2): GAGVSQTPSNKVTEKGKYVELRCDPISGHTALYWYRQSLGQGPEFLIYFQGTGAADDSGLPNDRFFAVRPEGSVSTLKIQRTERGDSAVYLCASSSPDVTGELFFGEGSRLTVL.

This clonotype has only a few counts. This clone may be a read error of a much larger clone one base away. The chain recombines TRBV12-3 or TRBV12-4 with TRBJ2-7; weak D call: TRBD2 (8 bases). CDR3 length: 18 amino acids. V was trimmed by 0 bases and J by 0 bases, leaving 18 bases between them. The CDR3 DNA reads as TGTGCCAGCAGTTTAGCCCGGACTAGCAGGGGGAGCTCCTACGAGCAGTACTTC. It translates to CASSLARTSRGSSYEQYF.

By proportion, this clonotype is medium-sized. The genes are TRBV5-1 and TRBJ2-6; D remains ambiguous. Germline CDR1 is SGHRS and CDR2 is YFSETQ. CDR3 size: 15 residues. Trimming removed 1 base at V and 5 bases at J, with 10 bases between. CDR3 sequence: CASSLRSGRANVLTF. CDR3 nucleotide sequence: TGCGCCAGCAGCTTGAGGTCAGGCAGGGCCAACGTCCTGACTTTC.

The J gene is TRBJ2-7, the V gene TRBV24-1; 8 bases fit TRBD2. Germline loops: CDR1 KGHDR, CDR2 SFDVKD. The CDR3 runs to 15 residues. J lost 6 bases, V lost 3 bases, and 9 bases had no gene match. The CDR3 DNA sequence: TGTGCCACCAGTGATGCTAGCGGGCCCCGCGGCGAGCAGTACTTC. Its protein product is CATSDASGPRGEQYF.

V is TRBV20-1 and J is TRBJ2-1, with no clear D. The V end lost 7 bases, the J end lost 7 bases, and 23 bases lay between the germline ends. Germline V lookup: CDR1 DFQATT, CDR2 SNEGSKA (reference sequence). The CDR3 totals 15 residues. Here the CDR3 DNA reads TGCAGTGGTATCAACGCAGAGTACATGGGGAATGAGCAGTTCTTC. Its protein product is CSGINAEYMGNEQFF.

This clonotype is medium-sized in the sample. The chain recombines TRBV24-1 with TRBJ2-5; tentatively, D is TRBD1 (6 bases). Deletions cut 2 bases from V and 1 base from J, with 13 bases between. CDR3 length: 16 amino acids. Looked up from germline, CDR1 is KGHDR and CDR2 is SFDVKD. The CDR3 DNA reads as TGTGCCACCAGTGATTGTACACAGGGTTCCCAAGAGACCCAGTACTTC. This codes for CATSDCTQGSQETQYF.